The 21 T cell receptor beta chains given below trace back to one sample, sequenced in a study of OX40 agonist ivuxolimab in advanced cancers. TCRdb keeps only in-frame clones here, not all; method: immunoSEQ multiplex PCR. Among fewer than 15,000 clones, approximately 80% were seen once, and the ten largest hold less than 45%. Material: CD4+ or CD8+ T cells sorted from blood, obtained in a trial of the OX40 agonist ivuxolimab. These receptors originate from an adult with an advanced solid tumor such as melanoma, head and neck, liver or kidney cancer.

This chain links TRBV6-4 with TRBJ2-1, with 10 nucleotides matching TRBD2. The CDR3 covers 15 residues. The germline gives CDR1 MRHNA, CDR2 SNTAGT. V was clipped by 4 bases and J by 9 bases; unmatched bases: 9. This CDR3 is CASSARTSGMGEQFF. CDR3 bases: TGTGCCAGCAGTGCGCGGACTAGCGGAATGGGTGAGCAGTTCTTC.

This clone is judged medium-sized. The rearrangement uses TRBV7-9 and TRBJ1-6, with D hard to call. Germline V gene lookup returns CDR1 SEHNR and CDR2 FQNEAQ (reference sequence). The CDR3 runs to 14 residues. Trimming took off 1 base at V and 14 bases at J, with 15 bases between the two ends. The CDR3 DNA is TGTGCCAGCAGCTTAGTTCAGGTCCCAGACTCCCTCCACTTT. This encodes CASSLVQVPDSLHF.

The V call is TRBV7-8, the J call TRBJ2-7; D possibly matches TRBD1 or TRBD2 (6 bases each). V lost 1 base and J lost 5, with 15 bases in between. Germline CDR1 and CDR2: SGHVS and FQNEAQ. The CDR3 covers 15 residues. The CDR3 DNA follows: TGTGCCAGCAGCTTAGAGGGGGGCAGGGGCCACGAGCAGTACTTC. As protein: CASSLEGGRGHEQYF.

The chain combines TRBV9 with TRBJ2-1; weak D call: TRBD2 (5 bases). In germline, CDR1 is SGDLS, CDR2 YYNGEE. The CDR3 covers 12 residues. Between the trimmed V and J ends, which lost 3 bases and 10 bases, there was a span of 11 bases. The CDR3 region is CASSGTGVEQFF. The CDR3 DNA is TGTGCCAGCAGCGGCACCGGGGTGGAGCAGTTCTTC.

V and J are TRBV7-8 and TRBJ2-7; D is unclear. Trimming left V 2 bases short and J 3 bases short, with 14 bases between. Germline CDR1 reads SGHVS; CDR2 reads FQNEAQ. The CDR3 has 15 amino acids. The CDR3 nucleotides are TGTGCCAGCAGCTTAAGGGCAGAACTCCGCTACGAGCAGTACTTC. Translating it yields CASSLRAELRYEQYF.

This clone was seen a few times. The chain is built from TRBV5-1 and TRBJ1-3; no reliable D call. In germline, CDR1 is SGHRS, CDR2 YFSETQ. The CDR3 totals 13 residues. V lost 9 bases, J lost 3 bases, and 13 bases lay in between. CDR3 bases: TGCGCCAACCCGATCTCGATTGGAAACACCATATATTTT. It codes for CANPISIGNTIYF.

This clone was detected a few times. Other DNA sequences in the same sample also yield this CDR3. This rearrangement joins TRBV9 to TRBJ2-1; TRBD2 agrees at 15 bases. The CDR3 contains 17 residues. Germline CDR1 is SGDLS and CDR2 is YYNGEE. V was clipped by 2 bases and J by 12 bases; unmatched bases: 12. The DNA of the CDR3 is TGTGCCAGCAGCGTCGGGGCCGGGACTAGCGGGGGGATGGGGCAGTTCTTC. Translation gives CASSVGAGTSGGMGQFF.

The chain recombines TRBV7-6 with TRBJ2-1, with 8 nucleotides matching TRBD2. The CDR3 has 19 residues. Trimming took 1 base from V and 4 from J; bases not matched to a gene: 15. Per the germline V gene, CDR1 is SGHVS and CDR2 is FNYEAQ. The CDR3: CASSLVARREATVYNEQFF. DNA for the CDR3: TGTGCCAGCAGCTTAGTCGCTCGGCGGGAGGCCACGGTTTACAATGAGCAGTTCTTC.

This clone ranks as large. J is TRBJ2-7 and V is TRBV7-3; 9 bases map to TRBD2. This CDR3 spans 15 amino acids. Germline V CDR1 and CDR2: SGHTA, FQGTGA. J lost 4 bases, V lost 5 bases, and 9 bases had no gene match. CDR3 nucleotide sequence: TGTGCCAGCAGCCCCAATGGCGGGAGGGTGTACGAGCAGTACTTC. Amino acids: CASSPNGGRVYEQYF.

V is TRBV27 and J is TRBJ2-1, with 8 nucleotides matching TRBD2. The CDR3 extends over 16 amino acids. Germline loops: CDR1 MNHEY, CDR2 SMNVEV (reference sequence). J gave up 6 bases and V 4 bases, and 11 bases lay outside the gene matches. The CDR3 protein is CASSYLRTSLGNEQFF. DNA for the CDR3: TGTGCCAGCAGTTACCTACGGACTAGCCTTGGCAATGAGCAGTTCTTC.

This chain connects TRBV11-3 to TRBJ1-4; D may be TRBD1 (6 bases). The CDR3 length is 15 residues. Per germline, CDR1 SGHNT and CDR2 YENEEA. V was pared by 4 bases and J by 7 bases, with 16 bases between. The CDR3 bases are TGTGCCAGCAGCTCCTCTTCGGGGGCCGGTGAAAAACTGTTTTTT. Translated, it gives CASSSSSGAGEKLFF.

This chain connects TRBV19 to TRBJ1-5; a possible D gene is TRBD1 (5 bases). V was trimmed by 4 bases and J by 2 bases, leaving 12 bases between them. Germline V lookup: CDR1 LNHDA, CDR2 SQIVND (reference sequence). The CDR3 is 15 amino acids. The CDR3: CASSTQGRGNQPQHF. CDR3 nucleotide sequence: TGTGCCAGTAGTACTCAGGGTAGAGGCAATCAGCCCCAGCATTTT.

The J gene is TRBJ2-7, the V gene TRBV19, with TRBD2 matching 9 bases. J gave up 2 bases and V 5 bases, and 4 bases lay outside the gene matches. Per the germline V gene, CDR1 is LNHDA and CDR2 is SQIVND (reference sequence). This CDR3 comprises 14 residues. This CDR3 reads CASSPQRGAYEQYF. The CDR3 DNA reads as TGTGCCAGTAGTCCCCAGCGGGGGGCCTACGAGCAGTACTTC.

This chain links TRBV7-9 with TRBJ2-7; D call uncertain. The V gene's germline CDR1 is SEHNR and CDR2 FQNEAQ (reference sequence). V was shortened by 2 bases and J by 5 bases, with 7 bases between the two germline ends. The CDR3 sequence is 12 residues long. The CDR3 nucleotides read TGTGCCAGCAGCTTAAACCGGGACGAGCAGTACTTC. It encodes CASSLNRDEQYF.

J is TRBJ2-2 and V is TRBV7-9, with unresolved D. Germline V lookup: CDR1 SEHNR, CDR2 FQNEAQ (reference sequence). Trimming cost V 2 bases and J 0 bases, with 10 bases left between them. The CDR3 sequence is 16 residues long. In DNA, the CDR3 is TGTGCCAGCAGCTTAAAGGTCAGACCGAACACCGGGGAGCTGTTTTTT. Translated, it gives CASSLKVRPNTGELFF.

CDR3 sequence (DNA): TGTGCCAGCAGTTTACCGGGGAATGAGCAGTTCTTC. Its protein is CASSLPGNEQFF. The gene calls are TRBV27 and TRBJ2-1, with D perhaps matching TRBD2 (5 bases). The CDR3 is 12 amino acids. Per the germline V gene, CDR1 is MNHEY and CDR2 is SMNVEV (reference sequence). With 2 bases removed from V and 7 bases from J, the gap between germline ends came to 6 bases.

The chain joins TRBV27 to TRBJ2-1; D remains unclear. Germline-derived CDR1 and CDR2 are MNHEY and SMNVEV (reference sequence). The CDR3 spans 16 residues. V gave up 5 bases and J gave up 0 bases, with 14 bases separating them. The CDR3 loop is CASSPFWGSSYNEQFF. The CDR3, as DNA: TGTGCCAGCAGTCCCTTCTGGGGAAGCTCCTACAATGAGCAGTTCTTC.

V usage is TRBV7-8 and J usage is TRBJ2-7; 9 nucleotides line up with TRBD1. CDR1 SGHVS and CDR2 FQNEAQ come from the germline V gene. V trimming: 3 bases; J trimming: 6 bases; junction bases outside the gene matches: 6. This CDR3 region has 14 residues. The CDR3 DNA sequence: TGTGCCAGCAGCTTGGTAACAGGGGGCTTCGAGCAGTACTTC. Amino acids: CASSLVTGGFEQYF.

The chain is built from TRBV19 and TRBJ2-2, with D uncertain. The V gene's germline CDR1 is LNHDA and CDR2 SQIVND (reference sequence). The CDR3 is 18 residues long. The ends were cut back, 1 base at V and 2 bases at J, with 17 bases in the middle. The DNA of the CDR3 is TGTGCCAGTAGTATAGCCTACGAAGGTGCAGACAACACCGGGGAGCTGTTTTTT. Translation gives CASSIAYEGADNTGELFF.

The chain carries TRBV7-6 and TRBJ2-5; TRBD1 aligns across 8 bases. Germline V CDR1 and CDR2: SGHVS, FNYEAQ. Trimming removed 5 bases from V and 4 bases from J; junction bases left unmatched: 18. The CDR3 covers 18 residues. The CDR3 DNA reads TGTGCCAGCAGCCCGTACGACAGGGGACGGGGAAATGGAGAGACCCAGTACTTC. Amino acid sequence: CASSPYDRGRGNGETQYF.

The V gene is TRBV2, the J gene TRBJ2-1, with 7 positions matching TRBD1. From germline, CDR1 is SNHLY and CDR2 FYNNEI. Trimming at V came to 1 base and at J to 6 bases, leaving 3 bases not matched to a gene. The CDR3 contains 14 residues. The CDR3 DNA reads TGTGCCAGCAGTGAAGGGGGACAGTTCAATGAGCAGTTCTTC. It specifies CASSEGGQFNEQFF.